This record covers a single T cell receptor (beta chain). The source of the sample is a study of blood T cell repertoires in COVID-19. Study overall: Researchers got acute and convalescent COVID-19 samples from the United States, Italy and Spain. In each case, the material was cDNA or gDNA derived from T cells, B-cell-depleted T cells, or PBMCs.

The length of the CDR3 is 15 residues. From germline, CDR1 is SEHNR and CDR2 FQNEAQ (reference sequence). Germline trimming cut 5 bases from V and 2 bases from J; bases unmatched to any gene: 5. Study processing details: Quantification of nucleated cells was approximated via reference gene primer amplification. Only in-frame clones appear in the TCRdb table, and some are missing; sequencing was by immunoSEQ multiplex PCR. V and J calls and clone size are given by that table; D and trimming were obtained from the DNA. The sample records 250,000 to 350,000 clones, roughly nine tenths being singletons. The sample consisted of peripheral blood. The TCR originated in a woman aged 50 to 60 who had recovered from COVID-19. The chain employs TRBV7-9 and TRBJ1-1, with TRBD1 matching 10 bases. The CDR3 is CASSQGTGDNTEAFF. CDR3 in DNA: TGTGCCAGCAGCCAAGGGACAGGGGATAACACTGAAGCTTTCTTT.